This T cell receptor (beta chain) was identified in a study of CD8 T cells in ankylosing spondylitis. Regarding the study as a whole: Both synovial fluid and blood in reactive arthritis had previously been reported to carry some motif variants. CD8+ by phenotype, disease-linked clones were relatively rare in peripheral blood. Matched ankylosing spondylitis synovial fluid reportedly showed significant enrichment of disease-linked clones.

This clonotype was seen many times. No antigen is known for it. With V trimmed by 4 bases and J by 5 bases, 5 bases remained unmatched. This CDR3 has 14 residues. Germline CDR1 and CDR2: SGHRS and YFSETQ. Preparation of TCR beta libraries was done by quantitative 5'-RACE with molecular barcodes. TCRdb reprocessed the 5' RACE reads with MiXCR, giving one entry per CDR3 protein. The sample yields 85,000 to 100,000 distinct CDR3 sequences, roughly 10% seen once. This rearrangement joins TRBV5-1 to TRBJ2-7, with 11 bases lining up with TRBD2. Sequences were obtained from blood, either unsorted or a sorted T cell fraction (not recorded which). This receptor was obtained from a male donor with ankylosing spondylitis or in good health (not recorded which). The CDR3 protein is CASSLPGLADEQYF. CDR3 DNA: TGCGCCAGCAGCCTGCCGGGACTAGCGGACGAGCAGTACTTC.